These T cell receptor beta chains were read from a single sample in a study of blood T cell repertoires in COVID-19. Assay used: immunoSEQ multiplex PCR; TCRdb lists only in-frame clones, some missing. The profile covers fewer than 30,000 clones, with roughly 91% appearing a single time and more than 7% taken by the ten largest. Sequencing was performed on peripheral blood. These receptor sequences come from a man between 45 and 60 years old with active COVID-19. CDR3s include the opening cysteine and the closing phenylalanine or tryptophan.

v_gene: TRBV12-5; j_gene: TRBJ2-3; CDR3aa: CASGLASTDTQYF
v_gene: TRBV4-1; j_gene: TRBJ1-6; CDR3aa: CASSQSGQGNNSPLHF
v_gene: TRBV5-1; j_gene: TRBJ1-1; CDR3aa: CATARQGNTEAFF
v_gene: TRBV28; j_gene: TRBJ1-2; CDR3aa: CASSLGQGGDYGYTF
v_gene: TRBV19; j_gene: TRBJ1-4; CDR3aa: CASSMLGAAEGKLFF
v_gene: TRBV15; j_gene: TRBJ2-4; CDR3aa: CATSRELAGVAKNIQYF
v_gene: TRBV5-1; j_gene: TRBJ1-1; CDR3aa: CASSLGGRTEAFF
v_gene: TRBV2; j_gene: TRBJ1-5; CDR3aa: CASSENTGGRQPQHF
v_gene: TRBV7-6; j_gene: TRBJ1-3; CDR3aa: CASSRSGTGVGNTIYF
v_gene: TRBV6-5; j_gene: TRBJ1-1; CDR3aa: CASSRLQGSTEAFF